This entry lists 7 T cell receptor beta chains sequenced from one sample in a study of blood T cell repertoires in COVID-19. Repertoires were generated with immunoSEQ multiplex PCR, while TCRdb's copy carries only in-frame clones and drops some. The sample lists fewer than 150,000 clones, about 78% seen once, with approximately 2.4% in the top ten. The sample comprised peripheral blood. These receptors originate from a man between 65 and 85 years old with acute or convalescent COVID-19.

The rearrangement joins TRBV27 to TRBJ1-1; 10 positions match TRBD1. The CDR3 runs to 14 residues. The germline gives CDR1 MNHEY, CDR2 SMNVEV (reference sequence). Losses at the gene ends were 2 bases for V and 7 bases for J; bases not matched to a gene: 4. The DNA of the CDR3 is TGTGCCAGCAGTTTAAAAGGGACAGGGGTTGAAGCTTTCTTT. It translates to CASSLKGTGVEAFF.

V usage is TRBV24-1 and J usage is TRBJ2-5; 8 positions agree with TRBD1. V trimming: 10 bases; J trimming: 5 bases; junction bases outside the gene matches: 8. The V gene's germline CDR1 is KGHDR and CDR2 SFDVKD. The CDR3 extends over 13 amino acids. The CDR3 loop is CATTPGGRETQYF. In nucleotides, the CDR3 is TGTGCCACTACGCCAGGGGGCCGGGAGACCCAGTACTTC.

This clone came up a few times. V is TRBV9 and J is TRBJ2-2, with D tentatively TRBD1 (6 bases). The CDR3 covers 14 residues. Germline CDR1 reads SGDLS; CDR2 reads YYNGEE. The V and J ends lost 5 bases and 0 bases respectively, with 8 bases between them. The CDR3 sequence is CASRRDTNTGELFF. CDR3 sequence (DNA): TGTGCCAGCAGAAGGGACACGAACACCGGGGAGCTGTTTTTT.

This clone was seen more than once but under ten times. This chain uses TRBV3-1 (or the pseudogene TRBV3-2) with TRBJ1-3; weak D call: TRBD1 (6 bases). Trimming took 0 bases from V and 1 from J, leaving 16 bases between them. The germline CDR1 and CDR2 sequences are LGHDT and YNNKEL (reference sequence). The CDR3 extends over 18 amino acids. The CDR3 loop reads CASSQDYRAVRSGNTIYF. DNA of the CDR3: TGTGCCAGCAGCCAAGACTACAGGGCCGTTAGGTCTGGAAACACCATATATTTT.

The chain employs TRBV7-9 and TRBJ2-7; TRBD1 aligns across 10 bases. With 4 bases clipped from V and 3 bases from J, the junction kept 3 bases outside the gene matches. Germline V gene data show CDR1 as SEHNR and CDR2 as FQNEAQ (reference sequence). The CDR3 runs 14 residues. The CDR3 loop reads CASSSGTGDYEQYF. The CDR3 nucleotides read TGTGCCAGCAGCTCCGGGACAGGGGACTACGAGCAGTACTTC. Full variable domain (rest looked up from reference TRBV7-9 and TRBJ2-7): DTGVSQNPRHKITKRGQNVTFRCDPISEHNRLYWYRQTLGQGPEFLTYFQNEAQLEKSRLLSDRFSAERPKGSFSTLEIQRTEQGDSAMYLCASSSGTGDYEQYFGPGTRLTVT.

This chain uses TRBV30 with TRBJ2-3; weak D call: TRBD2 (7 bases). V was cut by 2 bases and J by 3 bases, with 18 bases left in between. Looked up from germline, CDR1 is GTSNPN and CDR2 is SVGIG (reference sequence). This CDR3 is built from 16 residues. The CDR3 reads CAWSRGGVILTDTQYF. CDR3 bases: TGTGCCTGGAGTAGAGGGGGGGTCATACTGACAGATACGCAGTATTTT.

CDR3 sequence: CASSLLVSSDSPLHF. CDR3 nucleotides: TGTGCCAGCAGCTTATTAGTGAGTTCTGATTCACCCCTCCACTTT. The chain links TRBV7-3 to TRBJ1-6; D is unclear. This CDR3 has 15 residues. In germline, CDR1 is SGHTA, CDR2 FQGTGA. V lost 2 bases, J lost 8 bases, and 13 bases lay in between.